Given below is one T cell receptor (beta chain) in context. The data were obtained in a study of blood T cell repertoires in COVID-19. V lost 6 bases and J 8 bases, leaving 19 bases between the germline ends. There are 14 residues in the CDR3. The V gene's germline CDR1 is SQVTM and CDR2 ANQGSEA. Under the authors' procedure: Estimates of nucleated cell counts were drawn from the amplification of reference gene primers. Profiled with immunoSEQ multiplex PCR; TCRdb holds only in-frame clones, not every one. V and J calls and clone size come straight from that table; D and trimming were deduced from the DNA. The sample consists of around 60,000 clones, around 77% of them appearing once.

The sequence derives from a woman in her 70s with COVID-19, enrolled during active disease. Sequencing used peripheral blood. The chain has TRBV29-1 and TRBJ2-2, with D uncertain. CDR3 sequence (DNA): TGCAGCGTGGTTGTGGGCCGATGGCCTGGGGAGCTGTTTTTT. Its protein product is CSVVVGRWPGELFF.